The T cell receptor beta chain under discussion was sequenced for a study of molecular identifiers for immune sequencing clone quantification. General study points: Clonotypes topping 20 RNA copies carried over 99% of effector molecules but under 1% of naive ones.

Previously described methods and listed TCR primers were used for bulk TCR libraries. TCRdb independently ran MiXCR on the PCR reads; one entry per CDR3 protein. The sample has approximately 500,000 distinct CDR3 sequences, around 23% seen once. The germline gives CDR1 DFQATT, CDR2 SNEGSKA (reference sequence). The V and J ends lost 3 bases and 5 bases, in that order; junction bases with no gene match: 8. The CDR3 is made up of 14 amino acids. Worth noting for this clonotype: No antigen is known for it.

RNA fractions of 10%, 30% or 50% and roughly 19,000 to 1,100,000 sorted cells were the source of naive CD8 libraries. The sequence was obtained from a human donor in good health. Some libraries in this study had Jurkat cell RNA spiked in. The specimen was naive CD8+ T cells from blood, with Jurkat cell RNA spiked in. Subset reported: FACS-sorted CD8+CD4-CCR7+CD45RA+ naive T cells. The rearrangement joins TRBV20-1 to TRBJ2-7; TRBD2 aligns across 9 bases. In DNA, the CDR3 is TGCAGTGCTAGGGGGACTAGCAGTTATGACGAGCAGTACTTC. Translating gives CSARGTSSYDEQYF.